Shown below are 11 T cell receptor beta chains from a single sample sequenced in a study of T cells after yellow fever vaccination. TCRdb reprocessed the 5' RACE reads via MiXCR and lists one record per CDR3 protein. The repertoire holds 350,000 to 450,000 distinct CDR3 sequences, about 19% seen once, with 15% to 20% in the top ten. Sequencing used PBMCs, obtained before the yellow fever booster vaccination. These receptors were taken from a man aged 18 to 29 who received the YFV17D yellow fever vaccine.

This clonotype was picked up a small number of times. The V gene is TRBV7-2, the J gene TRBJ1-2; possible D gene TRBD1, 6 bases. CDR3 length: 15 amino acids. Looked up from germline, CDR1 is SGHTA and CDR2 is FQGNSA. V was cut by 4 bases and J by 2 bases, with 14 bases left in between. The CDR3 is CASSSRTARNYGYTF. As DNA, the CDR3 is TGTGCCAGCAGCTCCCGGACAGCCCGCAACTATGGCTACACCTTC.

The CDR3 protein is CAVNRGPDTEAFF. The CDR3, as DNA: TGTGCCGTCAACAGGGGGCCAGACACTGAAGCTTTCTTT. The V call is TRBV15, the J call TRBJ1-1; 9 bases line up with TRBD1. With V trimmed by 11 bases and J by 3 bases, 7 bases remained unmatched. Germline V gene sequence: CDR1 LNHNV, CDR2 YYDKDF (reference sequence). CDR3 length: 13 amino acids.

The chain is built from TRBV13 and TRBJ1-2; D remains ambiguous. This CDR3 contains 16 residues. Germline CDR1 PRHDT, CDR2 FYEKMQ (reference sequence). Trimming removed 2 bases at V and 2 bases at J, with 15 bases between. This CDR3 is CASSLRTTSGNYGYTF. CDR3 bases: TGTGCCAGCAGCTTACGCACAACCTCCGGCAACTATGGCTACACCTTC.

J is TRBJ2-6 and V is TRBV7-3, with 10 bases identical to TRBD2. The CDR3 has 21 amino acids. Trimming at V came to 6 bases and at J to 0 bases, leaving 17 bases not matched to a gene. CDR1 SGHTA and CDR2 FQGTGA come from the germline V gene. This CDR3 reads CASSSIAQRGGPGSGANVLTF. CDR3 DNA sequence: TGTGCCAGCAGTTCCATAGCGCAGCGGGGGGGTCCCGGCTCTGGGGCCAACGTCCTGACTTTC.

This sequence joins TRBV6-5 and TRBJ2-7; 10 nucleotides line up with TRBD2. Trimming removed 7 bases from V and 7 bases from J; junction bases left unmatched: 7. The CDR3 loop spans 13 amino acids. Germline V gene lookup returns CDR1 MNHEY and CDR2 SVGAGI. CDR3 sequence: CASKTAGGQEQYF. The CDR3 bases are TGTGCCAGCAAGACAGCGGGGGGGCAAGAGCAGTACTTC.

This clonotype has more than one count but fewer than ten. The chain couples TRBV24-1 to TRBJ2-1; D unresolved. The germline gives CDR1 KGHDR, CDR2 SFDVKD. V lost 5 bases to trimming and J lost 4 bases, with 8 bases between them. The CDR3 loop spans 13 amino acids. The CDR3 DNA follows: TGTGCCACCAGTGGCGAGAATTACAATGAGCAGTTCTTC. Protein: CATSGENYNEQFF.

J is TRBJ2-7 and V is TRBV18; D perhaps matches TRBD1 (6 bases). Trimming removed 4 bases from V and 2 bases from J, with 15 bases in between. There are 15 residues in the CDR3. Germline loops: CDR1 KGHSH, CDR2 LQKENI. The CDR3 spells CASSLDPGQPYEQYF. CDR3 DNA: TGTGCCAGCTCACTGGATCCCGGACAGCCCTACGAGCAGTACTTC.

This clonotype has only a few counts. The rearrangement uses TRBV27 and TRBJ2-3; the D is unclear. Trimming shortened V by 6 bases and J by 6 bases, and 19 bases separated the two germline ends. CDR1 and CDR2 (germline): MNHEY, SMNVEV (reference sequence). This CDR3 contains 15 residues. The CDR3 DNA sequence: TGTGCCAGCAGGAGACTTCCCCCTGAGTTGGATACGCAGTATTTT. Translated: CASRRLPPELDTQYF.

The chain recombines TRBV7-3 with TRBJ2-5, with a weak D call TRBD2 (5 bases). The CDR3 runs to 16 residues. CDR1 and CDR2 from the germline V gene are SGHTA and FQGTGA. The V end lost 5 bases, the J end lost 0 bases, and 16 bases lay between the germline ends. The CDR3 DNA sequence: TGTGCCAGCAGCCTGGGGTATCGGGGTGACCAAGAGACCCAGTACTTC. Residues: CASSLGYRGDQETQYF.

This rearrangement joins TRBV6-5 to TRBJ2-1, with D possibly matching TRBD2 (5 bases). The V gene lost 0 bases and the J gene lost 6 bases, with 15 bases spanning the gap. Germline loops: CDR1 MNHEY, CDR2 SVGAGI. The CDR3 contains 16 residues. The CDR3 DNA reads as TGTGCCAGCAGTTACTCGAGGGCCGTACGTGTCAATGAGCAGTTCTTC. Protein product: CASSYSRAVRVNEQFF.

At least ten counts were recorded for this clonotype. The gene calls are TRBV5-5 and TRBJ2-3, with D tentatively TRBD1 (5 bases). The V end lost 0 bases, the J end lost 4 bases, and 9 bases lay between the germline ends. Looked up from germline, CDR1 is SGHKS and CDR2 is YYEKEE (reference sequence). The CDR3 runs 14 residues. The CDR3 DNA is TGTGCCAGCAGCTTGGAGTGGGGCGCAGATACGCAGTATTTT. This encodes CASSLEWGADTQYF.